Described below is a single TCR beta chain sequence and its context. Its target is not known. The sample originates from a study of T cell responses to AZD1222 COVID-19 vaccine. Study-level points and caveats: Reports indicate that nearly half of spike-specific TCRs are directed at unmutated variant regions. Clonal diversity may have been underestimated in mostly white British donors. Dominant CD4 TCR responses targeted spike regions 160-218 and 743-854.

V gave up 0 bases and J gave up 3 bases, with 21 bases separating them. CDR1 LGHDT and CDR2 YNNKEL come from the germline V gene (reference sequence). The length of the CDR3 is 20 residues. Measured with immunoSEQ multiplex PCR; TCRdb has only the in-frame clones, and not every one. The repertoire includes over 75,000 clones, roughly 90% of them detected once, and about 2% sits in the top ten. The sequence came from an adult in good health. The sequences come from peripheral blood, collected on day 0 of AZD1222 vaccination. This chain connects TRBV3-1 (or the pseudogene TRBV3-2) to TRBJ1-6; D is unresolved. The CDR3 reads CASSQDPVFDEHIYNSPLHF. CDR3 coding DNA: TGTGCCAGCAGCCAAGATCCCGTGTTCGACGAGCACATCTATAATTCACCCCTCCACTTT.